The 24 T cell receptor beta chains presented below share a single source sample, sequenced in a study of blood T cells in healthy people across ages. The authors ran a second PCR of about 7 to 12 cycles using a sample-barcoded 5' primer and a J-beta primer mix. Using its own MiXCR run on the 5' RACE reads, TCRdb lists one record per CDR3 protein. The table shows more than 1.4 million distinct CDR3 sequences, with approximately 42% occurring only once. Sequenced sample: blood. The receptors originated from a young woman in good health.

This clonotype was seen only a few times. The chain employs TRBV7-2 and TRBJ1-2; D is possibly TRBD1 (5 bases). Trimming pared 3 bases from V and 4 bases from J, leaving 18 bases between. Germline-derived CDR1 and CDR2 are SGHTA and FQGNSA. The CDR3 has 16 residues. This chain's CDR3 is CASSLGQGSLGYGYTF. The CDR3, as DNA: TGTGCCAGCAGCTTGGGGCAGGGTTCATTGGGCTATGGCTACACCTTC.

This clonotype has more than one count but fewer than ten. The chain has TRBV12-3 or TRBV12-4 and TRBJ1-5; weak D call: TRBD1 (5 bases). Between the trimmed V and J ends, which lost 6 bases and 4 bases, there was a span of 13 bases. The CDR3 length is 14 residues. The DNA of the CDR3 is TGTGCCAGCAGGGGAGGGGCAGTGAATCAGCCCCAGCATTTT. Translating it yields CASRGGAVNQPQHF.

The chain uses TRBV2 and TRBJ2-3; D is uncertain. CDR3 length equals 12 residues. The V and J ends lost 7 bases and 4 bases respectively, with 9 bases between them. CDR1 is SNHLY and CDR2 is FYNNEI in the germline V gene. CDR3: CASTDGSDTQYF. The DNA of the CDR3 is TGTGCCAGCACTGACGGATCAGATACGCAGTATTTT.

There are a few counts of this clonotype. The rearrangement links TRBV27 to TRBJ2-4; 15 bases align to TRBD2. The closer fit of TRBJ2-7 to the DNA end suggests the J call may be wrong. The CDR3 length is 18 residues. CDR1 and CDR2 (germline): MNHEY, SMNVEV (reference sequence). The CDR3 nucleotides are TGTGCCAGCAGTTTCGGACTAGCGGGGGGGCGATCTAGGTACGAGCAGTACTTC. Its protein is CASSFGLAGGRSRYEQYF.

The CDR3 bases are TGCAGTGCTAGAGACACCCGGGGGAGTAAGGCCCTCCACTTT. Its protein is CSARDTRGSKALHF. V and J are TRBV20-1 and TRBJ1-6; maybe TRBD1 (5 bases). CDR3 size: 14 residues. Germline assignment: CDR1 DFQATT and CDR2 SNEGSKA (reference sequence). Deletions cut 0 bases from V and 14 bases from J, with 17 bases between.

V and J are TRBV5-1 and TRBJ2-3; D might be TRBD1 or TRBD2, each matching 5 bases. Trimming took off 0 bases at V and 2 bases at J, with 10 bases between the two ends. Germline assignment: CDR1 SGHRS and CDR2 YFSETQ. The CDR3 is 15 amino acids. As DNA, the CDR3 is TGCGCCAGCAGCTTGGACGGGACGATCACAGATACGCAGTATTTT. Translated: CASSLDGTITDTQYF.

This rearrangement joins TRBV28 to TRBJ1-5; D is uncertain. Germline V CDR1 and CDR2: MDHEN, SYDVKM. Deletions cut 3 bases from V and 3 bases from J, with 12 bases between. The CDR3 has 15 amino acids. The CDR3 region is CASSFQPEPNQPQHF. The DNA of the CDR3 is TGTGCCAGCAGTTTTCAGCCCGAACCCAATCAGCCCCAGCATTTT.

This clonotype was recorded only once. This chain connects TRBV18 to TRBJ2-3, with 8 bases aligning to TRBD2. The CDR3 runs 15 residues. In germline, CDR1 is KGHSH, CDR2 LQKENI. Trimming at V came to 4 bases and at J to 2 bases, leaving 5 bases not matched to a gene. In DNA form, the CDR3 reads TGTGCCAGCTCACTACGGGAGGGAAACACAGATACGCAGTATTTT. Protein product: CASSLREGNTDTQYF.

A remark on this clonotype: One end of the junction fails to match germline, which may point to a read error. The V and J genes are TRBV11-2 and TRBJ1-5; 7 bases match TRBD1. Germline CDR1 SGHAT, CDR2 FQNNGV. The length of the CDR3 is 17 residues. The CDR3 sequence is CASSPDTGVGSSQPQHF. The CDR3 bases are TGTGCCAGCAGCCCAGATACAGGGGTAGGAAGCAGTCAGCCCCAGCATTTT.

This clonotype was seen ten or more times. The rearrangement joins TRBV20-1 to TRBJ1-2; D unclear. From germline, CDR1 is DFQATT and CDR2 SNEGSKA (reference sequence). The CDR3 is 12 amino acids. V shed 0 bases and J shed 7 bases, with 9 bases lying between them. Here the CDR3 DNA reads TGCAGTGCTAGAGATACCTGGGGTGGCTACACCTTC. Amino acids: CSARDTWGGYTF.

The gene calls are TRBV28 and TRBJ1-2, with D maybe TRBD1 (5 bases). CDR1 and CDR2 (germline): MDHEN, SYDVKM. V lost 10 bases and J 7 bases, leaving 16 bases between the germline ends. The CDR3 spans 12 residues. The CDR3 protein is CATTQEASGYTF. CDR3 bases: TGTGCCACCACACAGGAGGCGAGTGGCTACACCTTC.

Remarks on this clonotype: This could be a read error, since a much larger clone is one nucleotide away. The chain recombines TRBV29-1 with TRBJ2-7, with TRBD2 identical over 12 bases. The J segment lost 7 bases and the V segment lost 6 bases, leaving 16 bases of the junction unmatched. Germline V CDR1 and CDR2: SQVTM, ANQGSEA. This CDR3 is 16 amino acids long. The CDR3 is CSVLTSGSLTVGEQYF. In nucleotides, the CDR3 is TGCAGCGTACTGACTAGCGGGAGTCTAACAGTCGGTGAGCAGTACTTC.

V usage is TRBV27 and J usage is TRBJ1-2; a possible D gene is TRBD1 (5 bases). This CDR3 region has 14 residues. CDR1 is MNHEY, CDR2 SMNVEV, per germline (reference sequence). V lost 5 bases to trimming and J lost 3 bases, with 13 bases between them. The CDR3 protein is CASSPWTRDYGYTF. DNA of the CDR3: TGTGCCAGCAGTCCGTGGACAAGGGACTATGGCTACACCTTC.

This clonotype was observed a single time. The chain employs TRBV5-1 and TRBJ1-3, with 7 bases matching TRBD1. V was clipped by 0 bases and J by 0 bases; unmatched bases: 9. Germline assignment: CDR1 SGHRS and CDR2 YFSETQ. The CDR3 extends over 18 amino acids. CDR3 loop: CASSLAQGDSRSGNTIYF. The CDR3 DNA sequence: TGCGCCAGCAGCTTGGCCCAGGGGGACTCCCGCTCTGGAAACACCATATATTTT.

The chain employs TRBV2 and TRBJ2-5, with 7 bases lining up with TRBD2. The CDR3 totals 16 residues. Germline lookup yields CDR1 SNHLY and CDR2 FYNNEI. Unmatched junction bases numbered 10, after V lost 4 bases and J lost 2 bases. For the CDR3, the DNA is TGTGCCAGCAGTGTAGGGGACTATCGGGGTCAAGAGACCCAGTACTTC. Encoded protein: CASSVGDYRGQETQYF.

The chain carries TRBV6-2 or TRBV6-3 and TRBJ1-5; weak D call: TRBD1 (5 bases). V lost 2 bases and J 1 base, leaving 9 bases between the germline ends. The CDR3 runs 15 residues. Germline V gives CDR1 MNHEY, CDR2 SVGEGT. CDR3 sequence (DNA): TGTGCCAGCAGTTACACGGGGCGGAGCAATCAGCCCCAGCATTTT. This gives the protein CASSYTGRSNQPQHF.

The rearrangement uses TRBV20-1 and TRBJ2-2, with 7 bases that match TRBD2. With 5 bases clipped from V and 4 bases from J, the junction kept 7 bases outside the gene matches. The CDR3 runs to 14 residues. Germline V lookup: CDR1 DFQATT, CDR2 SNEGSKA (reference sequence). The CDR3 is CSAPGLVGTGELFF. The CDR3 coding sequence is TGCAGTGCTCCCGGACTAGTAGGCACCGGGGAGCTGTTTTTT.

Written as DNA, the CDR3 is TGCAGTGCTAAAGATTCAGTTCCGGGACAGGGCTTCGCTGAAGCTTTCTTT. Its protein product is CSAKDSVPGQGFAEAFF. V and J are TRBV20-1 and TRBJ1-1; 9 nucleotides agree with TRBD1. The J segment lost 6 bases and the V segment lost 4 bases, leaving 18 bases of the junction unmatched. The CDR3 covers 17 residues. Germline CDR1 DFQATT, CDR2 SNEGSKA (reference sequence).

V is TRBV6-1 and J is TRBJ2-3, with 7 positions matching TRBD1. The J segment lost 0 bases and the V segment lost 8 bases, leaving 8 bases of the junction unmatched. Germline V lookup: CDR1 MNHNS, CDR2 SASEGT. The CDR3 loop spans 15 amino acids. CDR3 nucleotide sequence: TGTGCCAGCCTCCGTGAGGGGGCGAGCACAGATACGCAGTATTTT. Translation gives CASLREGASTDTQYF.

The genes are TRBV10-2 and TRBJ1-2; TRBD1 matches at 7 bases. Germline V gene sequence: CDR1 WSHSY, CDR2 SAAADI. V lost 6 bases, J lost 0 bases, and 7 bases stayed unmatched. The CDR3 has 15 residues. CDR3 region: CASSEGASANYGYTF. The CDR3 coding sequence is TGCGCCAGCAGCGAGGGGGCTTCAGCTAACTATGGCTACACCTTC.

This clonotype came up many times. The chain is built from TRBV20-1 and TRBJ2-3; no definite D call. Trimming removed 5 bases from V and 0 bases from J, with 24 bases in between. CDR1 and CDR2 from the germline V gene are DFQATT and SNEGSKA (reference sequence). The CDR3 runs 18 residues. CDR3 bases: TGCAGTGCTGAACCGCCATTTCGAGGTTTTACTAGCACAGATACGCAGTATTTT. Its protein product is CSAEPPFRGFTSTDTQYF.

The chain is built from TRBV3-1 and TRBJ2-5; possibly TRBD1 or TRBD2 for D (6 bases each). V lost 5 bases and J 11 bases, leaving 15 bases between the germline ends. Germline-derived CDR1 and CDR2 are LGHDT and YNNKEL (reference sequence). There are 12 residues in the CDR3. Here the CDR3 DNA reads TGTGCCAGCAGCGAGCACAGGGAGGCGCAGTACTTC. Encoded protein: CASSEHREAQYF.

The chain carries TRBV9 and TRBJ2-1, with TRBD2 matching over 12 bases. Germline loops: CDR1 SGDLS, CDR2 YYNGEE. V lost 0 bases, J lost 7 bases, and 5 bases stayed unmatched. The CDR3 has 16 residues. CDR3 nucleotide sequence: TGTGCCAGCAGCGTAGAGGCTAGCGGGAGGGGAAATGAGCAGTTCTTC. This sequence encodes CASSVEASGRGNEQFF.

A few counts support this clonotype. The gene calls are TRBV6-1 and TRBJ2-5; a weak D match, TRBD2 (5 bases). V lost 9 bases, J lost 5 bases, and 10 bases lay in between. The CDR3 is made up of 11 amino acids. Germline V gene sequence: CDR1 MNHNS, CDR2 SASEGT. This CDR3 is CASTRAETQYF. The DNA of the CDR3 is TGTGCCAGTACGAGGGCGGAGACCCAGTACTTC.